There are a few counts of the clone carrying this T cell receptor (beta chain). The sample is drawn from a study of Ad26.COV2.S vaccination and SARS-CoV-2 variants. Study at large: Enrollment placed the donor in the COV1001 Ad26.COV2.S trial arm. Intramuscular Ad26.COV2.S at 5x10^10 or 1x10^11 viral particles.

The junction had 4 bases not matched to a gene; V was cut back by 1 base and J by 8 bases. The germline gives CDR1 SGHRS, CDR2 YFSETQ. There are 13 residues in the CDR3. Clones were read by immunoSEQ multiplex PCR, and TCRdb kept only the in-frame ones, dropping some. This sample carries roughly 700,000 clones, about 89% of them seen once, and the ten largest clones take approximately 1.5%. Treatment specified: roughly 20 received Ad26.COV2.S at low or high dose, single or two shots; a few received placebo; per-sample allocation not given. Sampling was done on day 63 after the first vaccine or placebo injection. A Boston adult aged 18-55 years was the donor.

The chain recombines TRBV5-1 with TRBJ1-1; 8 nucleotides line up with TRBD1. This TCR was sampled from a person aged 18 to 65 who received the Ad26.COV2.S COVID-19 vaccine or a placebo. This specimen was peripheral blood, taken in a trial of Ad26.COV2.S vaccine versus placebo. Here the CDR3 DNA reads TGCGCCAGCAGCTTGTTCGGACAGGGAGAAGCTTTCTTT. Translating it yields CASSLFGQGEAFF.